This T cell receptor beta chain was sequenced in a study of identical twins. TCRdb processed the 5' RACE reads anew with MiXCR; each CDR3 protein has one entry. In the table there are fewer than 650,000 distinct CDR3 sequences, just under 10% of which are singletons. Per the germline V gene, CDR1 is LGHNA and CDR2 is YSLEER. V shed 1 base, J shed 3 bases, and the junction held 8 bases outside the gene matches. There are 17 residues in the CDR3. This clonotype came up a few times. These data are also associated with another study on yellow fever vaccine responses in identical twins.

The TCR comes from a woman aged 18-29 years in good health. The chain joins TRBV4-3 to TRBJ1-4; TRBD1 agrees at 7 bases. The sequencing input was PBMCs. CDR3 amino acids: CASSQGPPDRPNEKLFF. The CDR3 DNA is TGCGCCAGCAGCCAAGGTCCCCCGGACAGGCCTAATGAAAAACTGTTTTTT.